This T cell receptor (beta chain) derives from a study of blood T cell repertoires in COVID-19. Individuals aged 18 to 89 years were recruited from fewer than 25 US areas. Data came from immunoSEQ multiplex PCR; TCRdb stores just in-frame clones and leaves some out. The table includes a few hundred thousand clones, approximately 90% detected once. The germline V gene has CDR1 MRHNA and CDR2 SNTAGT. This CDR3 is built from 14 residues. V lost 5 bases and J 4 bases, leaving 12 bases between the germline ends. The chain joins TRBV6-4 to TRBJ2-1; weak D call: TRBD2 (7 bases). The sample was PBMCs or T cells enriched from blood (not recorded which). This sequence originates from a woman aged 18-30 years who had recovered from COVID-19. The chain's CDR3 is CASSPGGQYNEQFF. In DNA, the CDR3 is TGTGCCAGCAGTCCGGGGGGCCAATACAATGAGCAGTTCTTC.